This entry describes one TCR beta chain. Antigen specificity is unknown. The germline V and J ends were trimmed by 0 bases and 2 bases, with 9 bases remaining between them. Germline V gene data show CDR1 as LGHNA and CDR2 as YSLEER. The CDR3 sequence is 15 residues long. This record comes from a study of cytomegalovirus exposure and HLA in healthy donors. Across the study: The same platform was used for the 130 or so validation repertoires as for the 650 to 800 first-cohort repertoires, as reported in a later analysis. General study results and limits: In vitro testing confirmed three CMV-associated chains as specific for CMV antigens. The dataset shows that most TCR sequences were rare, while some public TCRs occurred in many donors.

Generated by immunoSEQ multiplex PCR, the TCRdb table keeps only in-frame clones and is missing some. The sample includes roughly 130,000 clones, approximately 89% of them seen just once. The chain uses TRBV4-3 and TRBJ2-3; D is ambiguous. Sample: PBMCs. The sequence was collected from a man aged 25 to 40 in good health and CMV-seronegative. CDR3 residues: CASSQEGRLTDTQYF. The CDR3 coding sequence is TGCGCCAGCAGCCAAGAAGGCAGACTCACAGATACGCAGTATTTT.